This T cell receptor (beta chain) was identified in a study of T-cell reconstitution after alpha-beta-depleted transplantation in children. CDR1 is SGHDN, CDR2 FVKESK, per germline. There are 16 residues in the CDR3. Unmatched junction bases numbered 4, after V lost 2 bases and J lost 0 bases. Ten or more counts support this clonotype. Using unique molecular identifiers, the investigators prepared the TCRbeta library. TCRdb processed the PCR reads anew with MiXCR; each CDR3 protein has one entry. This table holds 240,000 or so distinct CDR3 sequences, around 12% found once. This specimen was PBMCs from the stem cell graft donor, taken from the stem cell graft. The chain uses TRBV14 and TRBJ1-3; TRBD1 matches at 7 bases. The TCR sequence derives from a human donor who donated a stem cell graft to a child with acute lymphoblastic leukemia. The CDR3 region is CASSQSRGISGNTIYF. For the CDR3, the DNA is TGTGCCAGCAGCCAAAGCAGGGGGATCTCTGGAAACACCATATATTTT.